This T cell receptor (beta chain) was captured in a study of blood T cell repertoires in COVID-19 (dated by TCRdb to the early 2020s). In terms of the full investigation: Collaborator samples came from the United States, Italy and Spain and covered acute and convalescent phases of COVID-19. The material from the prospective study consisted of cDNA or gDNA derived from T cells, B-cell-depleted T cells, or PBMCs. The dataset comprised deeply sampled blood TCRbeta repertoires from subjects exposed to, actively infected with, or recovered from COVID-19. The repertoires were released in a freely available public database meant as a resource for research on the immune response to SARS-CoV-2. Samples were obtained from the ongoing ImmuneRACE study (first 160 participants) and from some 1,200 subjects provided by 6 global collaborators. The sample metadata nearly always contained a de-identified subject ID, COVID-19 status, age in years and sex. HLA class I and class II types, where available, came from metadata supplied by the sample provider rather than from assay-based typing. Summary of the overall study and its limitations: The quantity of clinical and demographic metadata differed by source and by participant and was supplied without curation.

The germline V gene (reference sequence) specifies LNHDA as CDR1 and SQIVND as CDR2. The junction carries 17 bases between V and J, which are trimmed by 8 bases and 1 base respectively. Spanning cysteine to phenylalanine, the CDR3 consists of 15 amino acids. CDR3 DNA is the only sequence kept; it has 45 bases, read in frame from the first base. The collaborating institutions used their own protocols to collect whole blood in K2EDTA tubes. For TCRbeta analysis, collaborators shipped samples in one of three forms: frozen whole blood, isolated PBMCs, or DNA extracted from either of those sample types. The immunoSEQ Assay, a bias-controlled multiplex PCR, was used to amplify TCRbeta CDR3 regions from genomic DNA. The study's own analysis went as follows. Nucleated cell counts per sample were estimated from amplification of reference gene primers within the assay. To quantify the absolute abundance of each unique TCRbeta CDR3 rearrangement, sequence reads were collapsed and filtered. Productive Simpson clonality was computed per sample as the square root of Simpson's diversity index over productive rearrangements. TCRdb retrieved this table from immuneACCESS and kept in-frame rearrangements only. Not all clones are present; in checked studies, unresolved V genes account for under half, and no reason is known for the remainder. Clonal size and the V and J genes are those of that table, whereas D and trimming came from the DNA. The sample includes about 300,000 clones, with roughly 91% observed a single time. The ten most abundant clones make up approximately 4.2% of the sample.

Comments on this clone: Its antigen is currently not known. No much larger clone is present one base from it, and per-base qualities are unavailable.

The sample comprised peripheral blood. Recombination connected TRBV19 to TRBJ1-1; the D gene is perhaps TRBD1, on 5 matching bases. This sequence originates from a man in his forties or fifties with acute or convalescent COVID-19. This receptor has the CDR3 CASSLMGHGNTEAFF. In nucleotides, the sequence is TGTGCCAGTTCGCTGATGGGGCATGGGAACACTGAAGCTTTCTTT.